The next 21 T cell receptor beta chains were all read from a single sample in a study of T cells in Graves' hyperthyroidism and ophthalmopathy (dated by TCRdb to about 2019). Libraries came from multiplex PCR. Sequencing was performed on an Illumina HiSeq 2000. Amplification of TCR beta CDR3 regions was carried out from RNA transcripts. For the first round of RT-PCR on the TCR CDR3, the HTBI primer set was used together with the Qiagen OneStep RT-PCR kit. Using fastp at Q25 and MiXCR, TCRdb reprocessed the public reads and kept productive beta chains. A single entry per CDR3 protein holds the most common genes and DNA from its merged rows. Recorded for this sample are around 110,000 distinct CDR3 sequences; around a sixth of them occurred a single time. Jointly, the top ten make up around 42% of the sample. The sample consisted of blood. Receptors were obtained from a woman aged 50 to 60 with Graves' hyperthyroidism.

This clonotype was seen at least ten times. The genes are TRBV5-1 and TRBJ2-2; 7 nucleotides agree with TRBD1. Unmatched junction bases numbered 7, after V lost 0 bases and J lost 2 bases. Germline CDR1 reads SGHRS; CDR2 reads YFSETQ. The CDR3 is made up of 17 amino acids. The CDR3 protein is CASSLGPTGENTGELFF. The CDR3 DNA reads TGCGCCAGCAGCTTGGGGCCCACAGGGGAAAACACCGGGGAGCTGTTTTTT.

This clonotype was seen many times. The chain recombines TRBV20-1 with TRBJ2-1, with D tentatively TRBD2 (5 bases). Germline V gives CDR1 DFQATT, CDR2 SNEGSKA (reference sequence). The CDR3 has 14 amino acids. Deletions cut 6 bases from V and 0 bases from J, with 12 bases between. CDR3 DNA sequence: TGCAGTGCGCTGGACTTCAGCTCCTACAATGAGCAGTTCTTC. Translation gives CSALDFSSYNEQFF.

This clonotype was counted ten times or more. This rearrangement joins TRBV19 to TRBJ2-1; D gene ambiguous. V lost 1 base and J 9 bases, leaving 13 bases between the germline ends. In germline, CDR1 is LNHDA, CDR2 SQIVND (reference sequence). This CDR3 is 14 amino acids long. CDR3 nucleotides: TGTGCCAGTAGTATAGCGGCAGACCTGGCTGAGCAGTTCTTC. It codes for CASSIAADLAEQFF.

This clonotype was counted between two and nine times. Given the absence of the conserved phenylalanine or tryptophan at the CDR3 end, a read error is likely. V gene TRBV29-1 combines with J gene TRBJ1-1; the D gene is possibly TRBD1 (5 bases). The V gene's germline CDR1 is SQVTM and CDR2 ANQGSEA. CDR3 length: 13 residues. For the CDR3, the DNA is TGCAGCGTGCCAGGGTTGGGGAACCCTGAAGCTTTCCTT. Residues: CSVPGLGNPEAFL.

At least ten counts were recorded for this clonotype. This chain joins TRBV18 and TRBJ2-1; the D gene is possibly TRBD2 (5 bases). Germline loops: CDR1 KGHSH, CDR2 LQKENI. Trimming took off 3 bases at V and 9 bases at J, with 15 bases between the two ends. The length of the CDR3 is 14 residues. DNA for the CDR3: TGTGCCAGCTCACCTCAGGTAGAGGGCAGTGAGCAGTTCTTC. The encoded protein is CASSPQVEGSEQFF.

This clonotype was found many times. The chain couples TRBV6-1 to TRBJ2-6; D uncertain. Germline V lookup: CDR1 MNHNS, CDR2 SASEGT. V was pared by 2 bases and J by 0 bases, with 5 bases between. CDR3 length: 15 residues. CDR3 protein: CASSELGSGANVLTF. CDR3 DNA sequence: TGTGCCAGCAGTGAATTGGGCTCTGGGGCCAACGTCCTGACTTTC.

There are many counts of this clonotype. A read error may account for a junction end that differs from germline. The V call is TRBV7-7, the J call TRBJ2-2; D is unresolved. The CDR3 has 14 residues. Looked up from germline, CDR1 is SSHAT and CDR2 is FNYEAQ (reference sequence). The DNA for the CDR3 is TGTGCTAGCAGCCCTACAGTGAACACCGGGGAGCTGTTTTTT. This codes for CASSPTVNTGELFF. The entire variable domain, with the rest obtained from reference TRBV7-7 and TRBJ2-2, is as follows: GAGVSQSPRYKVTKRGQDVTLRCDPISSHATLYWYQQALGQGPEFLTYFNYEAQPDKSGLPSDRFSAERPEGSISTLTIQRTEQRDSAMYRCASSPTVNTGELFFGEGSRLTVL.

Ten or more counts support this clonotype. The chain carries TRBV5-1 and TRBJ1-1; D ambiguous. V was clipped by 4 bases and J by 4 bases, with 23 bases between them. The CDR3 spans 17 residues. CDR1 is SGHRS, CDR2 YFSETQ, per germline. The CDR3 here is CASSPKVFGVVGTEAFF. CDR3 nucleotide sequence: TGCGCCAGCAGCCCTAAGGTCTTTGGGGTGGTGGGCACTGAAGCTTTCTTT.

This clonotype was found many times. The V call is TRBV6-1, the J call TRBJ1-1; TRBD1 might be the D (6 bases). The CDR3 is 15 residues long. V was shortened by 5 bases and J by 1 base, with 14 bases between the two germline ends. Per the germline V gene, CDR1 is MNHNS and CDR2 is SASEGT. In DNA form, the CDR3 reads TGTGCCAGCAGTATAGGGGGGAGGCGGAACACTGAAGCTTTCTTT. The encoded protein is CASSIGGRRNTEAFF.

In its sample, this clonotype was seen many times. The rearrangement links TRBV5-1 to TRBJ2-7, with a weak D call TRBD1 (5 bases). With 0 bases removed from V and 6 bases from J, the gap between germline ends came to 16 bases. This CDR3 is built from 15 residues. CDR1 is SGHRS and CDR2 is YFSETQ in the germline V gene. The CDR3 loop is CASSLDPQGSSEQYV. The CDR3 DNA follows: TGCGCCAGCAGCTTGGATCCCCAGGGTTCAAGCGAGCAGTACGTC.

There are many counts of this clonotype. CDR3 sequence (DNA): TGTGCCCGCAAGCGGGAGAATGAGCAGTTCTTC. Its protein product is CARKRENEQFF. This chain links TRBV3-1 with TRBJ2-1; TRBD2 aligns across 8 bases. Losses at the gene ends were 11 bases for V and 7 bases for J; bases not matched to a gene: 4. The CDR3 sequence is 11 residues long. The germline V gene encodes CDR1 LGHDT and CDR2 YNNKEL (reference sequence).

This clonotype was detected many times. The V gene is TRBV6-1, the J gene TRBJ2-7; D is perhaps TRBD2 (7 bases). The V end was cut by 6 bases, the J end by 4 bases, with 19 bases between. Looked up from germline, CDR1 is MNHNS and CDR2 is SASEGT. This CDR3 has 15 residues. For the CDR3, the DNA is TGTGCCAGCAGGACAGGTAGCGGGCCTGCTTACGAGCAGTACTTC. Protein sequence: CASRTGSGPAYEQYF.

This clonotype was seen ten or more times. The rearrangement links TRBV12-3 or TRBV12-4 to TRBJ2-3; D uncertain. Deletions cut 2 bases from V and 1 base from J, with 7 bases between. This CDR3 is 14 amino acids long. The CDR3 spells CASSLNRGTDTQYF. CDR3 in DNA: TGTGCCAGCAGTTTAAATCGGGGCACAGATACGCAGTATTTT.

V usage is TRBV28 and J usage is TRBJ2-1; 13 bases match TRBD2. Per the germline V gene, CDR1 is MDHEN and CDR2 is SYDVKM. The ends lost 10 bases at V and 4 bases at J; junction bases unmatched: 10. This CDR3 contains 16 residues. The CDR3 is CAIRTSGSRRYNEQFF. CDR3 bases: TGTGCCATCCGGACTAGCGGGAGTCGGCGGTACAATGAGCAGTTCTTC.

This clonotype was detected ten times or more. The rearrangement links TRBV29-1 to TRBJ2-5; no clear D gene. V was cut by 3 bases and J by 5 bases, with 13 bases left in between. The CDR3 has 13 amino acids. Per the germline V gene, CDR1 is SQVTM and CDR2 is ANQGSEA. In DNA form, the CDR3 reads TGCAGCGTTGATCATGGAATCGGCGAGACCCAGTACTTC. Its protein is CSVDHGIGETQYF. Full variable domain (remainder filled in from reference TRBV29-1 and TRBJ2-5): SAVISQKPSRDICQRGTSLTIQCQVDSQVTMMFWYRQQPGQSLTLIATANQGSEATYESGFVIDKFPISRPNLTFSTLTVSNMSPEDSSIYLCSVDHGIGETQYFGPGTRLLVL.

In this sample, this clonotype turned up many times. The chain joins TRBV2 to TRBJ1-1; 8 nucleotides match TRBD1. The germline V gene has CDR1 SNHLY and CDR2 FYNNEI. Losses at the gene ends were 10 bases for V and 5 bases for J; bases not matched to a gene: 6. The CDR3 consists of 12 residues. The DNA for the CDR3 is TGTGCCATTGACAGGGGCGCGACTGAAGCTTTCTTT. Translation: CAIDRGATEAFF.

This clonotype appeared many times. The chain employs TRBV10-3 and TRBJ2-3, with 12 bases fitting TRBD2. This CDR3 is built from 17 residues. Per the germline V gene, CDR1 is ENHRY and CDR2 is SYGVKD. V shed 0 bases and J 6 bases; nucleotides not matched to a gene: 7. CDR3 in amino acids: CAISESTTSGSSDTQYF. The CDR3 DNA is TGTGCCATCAGTGAGTCGACGACTAGCGGGAGTTCGGATACGCAGTATTTT.

There are many counts of this clonotype. The J gene is TRBJ2-1, the V gene TRBV18, with D perhaps given as TRBD1 or TRBD2 (5 bases each). CDR3 length: 15 residues. Trimming pared 3 bases from V and 0 bases from J, leaving 9 bases between. Germline CDR1 and CDR2: KGHSH and LQKENI. In DNA form, the CDR3 reads TGTGCCAGCTCACCGGGGGTAAGCTCCTACAATGAGCAGTTCTTC. This codes for CASSPGVSSYNEQFF.

In its sample, this clonotype was seen many times. The rearrangement links TRBV29-1 to TRBJ2-1, with a possible D match to TRBD1 (5 bases). The CDR3 totals 11 residues. Trimming shortened V by 6 bases and J by 7 bases, and 10 bases separated the two germline ends. Germline CDR1 is SQVTM and CDR2 is ANQGSEA. CDR3 protein: CSVSHRNEQFF. Written as DNA, the CDR3 is TGCAGCGTGTCACACAGGAATGAGCAGTTCTTC.

Many counts were recorded for this clonotype. The chain couples TRBV7-8 to TRBJ1-5; D gene ambiguous. The CDR3 runs to 14 residues. V was clipped by 5 bases and J by 0 bases, with 8 bases between them. CDR1 SGHVS and CDR2 FQNEAQ come from the germline V gene. The CDR3 nucleotides are TGTGCCAGCAGCCTCGGGGATAGCAATCAGCCCCAGCATTTT. Translation gives CASSLGDSNQPQHF.

This clonotype was picked up many times. This rearrangement joins TRBV6-2 or TRBV6-3 to TRBJ2-2; 8 bases are shared with TRBD1. The CDR3 is made up of 16 amino acids. The V and J ends lost 6 bases and 2 bases, in that order; junction bases with no gene match: 8. Germline values: CDR1 MNHEY, CDR2 SVGEGT. Here the CDR3 DNA reads TGTGCCAGCAGCCCGTTCGGACAGGGTAACACCGGGGAGCTGTTTTTT. Protein sequence: CASSPFGQGNTGELFF.